This T cell receptor (beta chain) stems from a study of blood T cell repertoires in COVID-19. Source study methods: Scientists estimated how many nucleated cells there were by amplifying reference gene primers. Profiled with immunoSEQ multiplex PCR; TCRdb holds only in-frame clones, not every one. V, J and clone size derive from that table, while D and trimming were established from the DNA sequence. This sample has about 300,000 clones, with 88% found just once. Seattle patients were enrolled while actively infected and followed longitudinally. The CDR3 spans 16 residues. Germline loops: CDR1 SGHDT, CDR2 YYEEEE. Trimming took 0 bases from V and 5 from J; bases not matched to a gene: 7.

The material sequenced was peripheral blood. This sequence was found in a woman in her 30s with COVID-19, enrolled during active disease. V and J are TRBV5-6 and TRBJ2-1; TRBD2 matches 8 bases. CDR3 loop: CASSLAPLRGDNEQFF. CDR3 in DNA: TGTGCCAGCAGCTTGGCCCCTTTGCGGGGGGACAATGAGCAGTTCTTC.